These T cell receptor beta chains were read from a single sample in a study of T cell repertoires in cytomegalovirus infection. TCRdb itself ran the reads through MiXCR, one entry per CDR3 protein. This sample has roughly 500,000 distinct CDR3 sequences; about 15% occur once, and the top ten carry 20% to 30%. The sequenced material came from CD8+ T cells from PBMCs. These receptor sequences come from a human donor in good health (CMV status not recorded). Some clones in this sample may be carry-over from other donors' samples. Each CDR3 is given with its conserved first and last residue. The D gene is left open where the match is weak. A row's size may be missing; if present it is once, few, many or a size class.

clone size: .; J gene: TRBJ2-5; V gene: TRBV19; D gene: .; CDR3 DNA: TGTGCCAGTAGTATTGGAGGGGGCCTTCGAGAGACCCAGTACTTC; CDR3 protein: CASSIGGGLRETQYF
clone size: many; J gene: TRBJ2-3; V gene: TRBV10-3; D gene: .; CDR3 DNA: TGTGCCACCTTACAGGAGAGCACAGATACGCAGTATTTT; CDR3 protein: CATLQESTDTQYF
clone size: many; J gene: TRBJ2-2; V gene: TRBV7-2; D gene: .; CDR3 DNA: TGTGCCAGCATTCAGTCCGGGGAGCTGTTTTTT; CDR3 protein: CASIQSGELFF
clone size: many; J gene: TRBJ2-3; V gene: TRBV10-3; D gene: TRBD2; CDR3 DNA: TGTGCCATCAGTGGAGGAGGGAGACTAGCGGCTAGCACAGATACGCAGTATTTT; CDR3 protein: CAISGGGRLAASTDTQYF
clone size: many; J gene: TRBJ1-1; V gene: TRBV12-3/TRBV12-4; D gene: .; CDR3 DNA: TGTGCCAGCAGTTTTGTCCCGAGTATCCTAGTTGAAGCTTTCTTT; CDR3 protein: CASSFVPSILVEAFF
clone size: few; J gene: TRBJ2-3; V gene: TRBV19; D gene: TRBD2; CDR3 DNA: TGTGCCAGTAGGCGGACTAGCGGGAGCACAGATACGCAGTATTTT; CDR3 protein: CASRRTSGSTDTQYF
clone size: few; J gene: TRBJ2-3; V gene: TRBV9; D gene: TRBD2; CDR3 DNA: TGTGCCAGCAGCCCAGGGCCTAGCGGGAGGATCACAGATACGCAGTATTTT; CDR3 protein: CASSPGPSGRITDTQYF
clone size: many; J gene: TRBJ2-4; V gene: TRBV7-3; D gene: TRBD2; CDR3 DNA: TGTGCCAGCAGCTTAGATCGGACTAGCGGGGGGGCCGTTGACAAAAACATTCAGTACTTC; CDR3 protein: CASSLDRTSGGAVDKNIQYF
clone size: many; J gene: TRBJ2-1; V gene: TRBV5-6; D gene: TRBD2; CDR3 DNA: TGTGCCAGCAGCTTGGCCGGGACTATTGTTCTCAATGAGCAGTTCTTC; CDR3 protein: CASSLAGTIVLNEQFF
clone size: .; J gene: TRBJ2-3; V gene: TRBV27; D gene: .; CDR3 DNA: TGTGCCAGCAGTCCCATGCCCAGCGGAAGCACAGATACGCAGTATTTT; CDR3 protein: CASSPMPSGSTDTQYF
clone size: many; J gene: TRBJ1-3; V gene: TRBV6-1; D gene: .; CDR3 DNA: TGTGCCAGCAGTCACAGAGGGGCTGGAAACACCATATATTTT; CDR3 protein: CASSHRGAGNTIYF
clone size: many; J gene: TRBJ2-7; V gene: TRBV28; D gene: .; CDR3 DNA: TGTGCCAGCAGTTTTGCCCGCCCGGACGAGCAGTACTTC; CDR3 protein: CASSFARPDEQYF
clone size: many; J gene: TRBJ2-7; V gene: TRBV28; D gene: .; CDR3 DNA: TGTGCCAGCAGGCCCCTTCTCCTTCAGGACTACGAGCAGTACTTC; CDR3 protein: CASRPLLLQDYEQYF
clone size: many; J gene: TRBJ1-5; V gene: TRBV6-5; D gene: .; CDR3 DNA: TGTGCCAGCAGTTCAACCGAACAGGGCCTAGGCAATCAGCCCCAGCATTTT; CDR3 protein: CASSSTEQGLGNQPQHF
clone size: many; J gene: TRBJ2-3; V gene: TRBV7-9; D gene: .; CDR3 DNA: TGTGCCAGCAGCCGCACAGGGAGCACAGATACGCAGTATTTT; CDR3 protein: CASSRTGSTDTQYF
clone size: many; J gene: TRBJ2-1; V gene: TRBV7-3; D gene: .; CDR3 DNA: TGTGCCAGCAGCCCGGAGGGGGCGCTTATCTATGAGCAGTTCTTC; CDR3 protein: CASSPEGALIYEQFF
clone size: few; J gene: TRBJ2-7; V gene: TRBV11-2; D gene: TRBD2; CDR3 DNA: TGTGCCAGCAGCTTAGGGACTAGCGGAGGTGGATACGAGCAGTACTTC; CDR3 protein: CASSLGTSGGGYEQYF
clone size: few; J gene: TRBJ2-2; V gene: TRBV27; D gene: TRBD1; CDR3 DNA: TGTGCCAGCAGTTTCCTTTGGACAGGGGGTTTAACCGGGGAGCTGTTTTTT; CDR3 protein: CASSFLWTGGLTGELFF
clone size: many; J gene: TRBJ2-7; V gene: TRBV11-2; D gene: .; CDR3 DNA: TGTGCCAGCAGCTTAGGCGGGGAGGGGGCGAACGAGCAGTACTTC; CDR3 protein: CASSLGGEGANEQYF
clone size: .; J gene: TRBJ1-2; V gene: TRBV28; D gene: .; CDR3 DNA: TGTGCCAGCACCCCCCAGGGTCAAAGGAACTATGGCTACACCTTC; CDR3 protein: CASTPQGQRNYGYTF
clone size: few; J gene: TRBJ2-7; V gene: TRBV23-1; D gene: .; CDR3 DNA: TGCGCCAGCAGTCAACAGAAGGGGGGGCCCTACGAGCAGTACTTC; CDR3 protein: CASSQQKGGPYEQYF
clone size: many; J gene: TRBJ2-3; V gene: TRBV7-8; D gene: TRBD2; CDR3 DNA: TGTGCCAGCAGCCAAGGACTAGCGGGAGGCCCTTACACAGATACGCAGTATTTT; CDR3 protein: CASSQGLAGGPYTDTQYF
clone size: many; J gene: TRBJ2-1; V gene: TRBV11-2; D gene: TRBD2; CDR3 DNA: TGTGCCAGCTCGAGGCGGGGGGGCTCGAGCTCCTACAATGAGCAGTTCTTC; CDR3 protein: CASSRRGGSSSYNEQFF
clone size: .; J gene: TRBJ2-2; V gene: TRBV7-9; D gene: TRBD2; CDR3 DNA: TGTGCCAGCAGCGGGGCTAGCGGGAGGATCAGCGGGGAGCTGTTTTTT; CDR3 protein: CASSGASGRISGELFF
clone size: many; J gene: TRBJ1-6; V gene: TRBV11-2; D gene: TRBD1; CDR3 DNA: TGTGCCAGCAGCTCGTGGGACAGGGTCCAAAATTCACCCCTCCACTTT; CDR3 protein: CASSSWDRVQNSPLHF
clone size: .; J gene: TRBJ2-7; V gene: TRBV5-1; D gene: .; CDR3 DNA: TGCGCCAGCAGCTTGGCTTTGAAAACCCACGAGCAGTACTTC; CDR3 protein: CASSLALKTHEQYF
clone size: many; J gene: TRBJ1-6; V gene: TRBV12-3/TRBV12-4; D gene: TRBD1; CDR3 DNA: TGTGCCAGCAGTTCGGGACAGGCGGGGGTAGGACCCCTCCACTTT; CDR3 protein: CASSSGQAGVGPLHF
clone size: .; J gene: TRBJ1-1; V gene: TRBV20-1; D gene: .; CDR3 DNA: TGCAGTGCTAGTCGAGATAACACTGAAGATTTCTTT; CDR3 protein: CSASRDNTEDFF
clone size: .; J gene: TRBJ2-3; V gene: TRBV6-8; D gene: .; CDR3 DNA: TGTGCCAGCAGTTACCTTTGGACTCCCCCAGATACGCAGTATTTT; CDR3 protein: CASSYLWTPPDTQYF
clone size: many; J gene: TRBJ1-2; V gene: TRBV28; D gene: .; CDR3 DNA: TGTGCCAGCAGTTTTACAGGGACGGTGAACTATGGCTACACCTTC; CDR3 protein: CASSFTGTVNYGYTF
clone size: few; J gene: TRBJ1-2; V gene: TRBV7-6; D gene: .; CDR3 DNA: TGTGCCAGCAGCTTAGACGCCAGTAACTATGGCTACACCTTC; CDR3 protein: CASSLDASNYGYTF
clone size: .; J gene: TRBJ1-6; V gene: TRBV20-1; D gene: TRBD1; CDR3 DNA: TGCAGTGCTAGGGGGGGACAGGGGTTGAGCTCCTATAATTCACCCCTCCACTTT; CDR3 protein: CSARGGQGLSSYNSPLHF
clone size: many; J gene: TRBJ2-7; V gene: TRBV27; D gene: .; CDR3 DNA: TGTGCCAGCAGTATCACCCCGCAGGTATCCTCCTACGAGCAGTACTTC; CDR3 protein: CASSITPQVSSYEQYF
clone size: many; J gene: TRBJ2-7; V gene: TRBV7-9; D gene: .; CDR3 DNA: TGTGCCAGCAGCTTATCCCAGGACGGCCCGGGGGAGTCCTACGAGCAGTACTTC; CDR3 protein: CASSLSQDGPGESYEQYF
clone size: .; J gene: TRBJ1-2; V gene: TRBV29-1; D gene: .; CDR3 DNA: TGCAGCGTCGGGGGGGGGAAGGGGCTCTATGGCTACACCTTC; CDR3 protein: CSVGGGKGLYGYTF
clone size: .; J gene: TRBJ1-2; V gene: TRBV5-6; D gene: .; CDR3 DNA: TGTGCCAGCAGCTTGCCAAAAACAGGGTTTCGCTATGGCTACACCTTC; CDR3 protein: CASSLPKTGFRYGYTF
clone size: many; J gene: TRBJ1-1; V gene: TRBV4-1; D gene: .; CDR3 DNA: TGCGCCAGCAGCCAAGATGAAGGCACTGAAGCTTTCTTT; CDR3 protein: CASSQDEGTEAFF
clone size: few; J gene: TRBJ2-2; V gene: TRBV10-2; D gene: TRBD1; CDR3 DNA: TGCGCCAGCAGTGACAGGGGGCGCAGCGGGGAGCTGTTTTTT; CDR3 protein: CASSDRGRSGELFF
clone size: many; J gene: TRBJ2-1; V gene: TRBV7-2; D gene: .; CDR3 DNA: TGTGCCAGCAGCTTAGCGGGGAGTGAGCAGTTCTTC; CDR3 protein: CASSLAGSEQFF
clone size: many; J gene: TRBJ2-2; V gene: TRBV2; D gene: TRBD1; CDR3 DNA: TGTGCCAGAGAAACAGGGGAAAACACCGGGGAGCTGTTTTTT; CDR3 protein: CARETGENTGELFF
clone size: many; J gene: TRBJ1-5; V gene: TRBV7-9; D gene: .; CDR3 DNA: TGTGCCAGCACCACGGACGTTAGCAATCAGCCCCAGCATTTT; CDR3 protein: CASTTDVSNQPQHF
clone size: many; J gene: TRBJ2-3; V gene: TRBV5-1; D gene: .; CDR3 DNA: TGCGCCAGCAGCTTGGACATCACAGATACGCAGTATTTT; CDR3 protein: CASSLDITDTQYF
clone size: few; J gene: TRBJ1-6; V gene: TRBV5-5; D gene: .; CDR3 DNA: TGTGCCAGCAGGACGACATACCCGGCTTCACCCCTCCACTTT; CDR3 protein: CASRTTYPASPLHF
clone size: many; J gene: TRBJ1-1; V gene: TRBV27; D gene: .; CDR3 DNA: TGTGCCAGCAGTTTAACTTGGCTGCTGAACACTGAAGCTTTCTTT; CDR3 protein: CASSLTWLLNTEAFF
clone size: .; J gene: TRBJ2-7; V gene: TRBV20-1; D gene: .; CDR3 DNA: TGCAGTGCTAGTTCAGGGGACGATCAGTACTTC; CDR3 protein: CSASSGDDQYF
clone size: many; J gene: TRBJ2-3; V gene: TRBV14; D gene: .; CDR3 DNA: TGTGCCAGCAGCCCGGGACCGATTATCGCAGATACGCAGTATTTT; CDR3 protein: CASSPGPIIADTQYF
clone size: many; J gene: TRBJ1-2; V gene: TRBV5-1; D gene: .; CDR3 DNA: TGCGCCAGCAGCTTGGCGACCGTAGTTGACTATGGCTACACCTTC; CDR3 protein: CASSLATVVDYGYTF
clone size: many; J gene: TRBJ1-2; V gene: TRBV6-5; D gene: .; CDR3 DNA: TGTGCCAGCAGTTACTCGAAACAGGGAGTCTATGGCTACACCTTC; CDR3 protein: CASSYSKQGVYGYTF
clone size: .; J gene: TRBJ2-3; V gene: TRBV5-6; D gene: .; CDR3 DNA: TGTGCCAGCAGCTTTAGAATACCAGATACGCAGTATTTT; CDR3 protein: CASSFRIPDTQYF
clone size: few; J gene: TRBJ1-5; V gene: TRBV6-5; D gene: .; CDR3 DNA: TGTGCCAGCAGTTACTCCGGTGTAAGGGGGACTCAGCCCCAGCATTTT; CDR3 protein: CASSYSGVRGTQPQHF
clone size: .; J gene: TRBJ2-1; V gene: TRBV7-8; D gene: .; CDR3 DNA: TGTGCAAGCAGCTTAGCGTTGGCTAGCGTACACAATGATAAGTTCTTC; CDR3 protein: CASSLALASVHNDKFF
clone size: many; J gene: TRBJ2-7; V gene: TRBV20-1; D gene: TRBD2; CDR3 DNA: TGCAGTGCTAGAGAGAAAGCGGGAGTTCCCTACGAGCAGTACTTC; CDR3 protein: CSAREKAGVPYEQYF
clone size: many; J gene: TRBJ1-1; V gene: TRBV7-2; D gene: TRBD1; CDR3 DNA: TGTGCCAGCAGCCAAGGGGGCATGAGGGACACTGAAGCTTTCTTT; CDR3 protein: CASSQGGMRDTEAFF
clone size: many; J gene: TRBJ1-1; V gene: TRBV7-8; D gene: TRBD1; CDR3 DNA: TGTGCCAGCAGCTTAGAAATTATGACAGGGGGCACTGAAGCTTTCTTT; CDR3 protein: CASSLEIMTGGTEAFF
clone size: .; J gene: TRBJ2-7; V gene: TRBV27; D gene: .; CDR3 DNA: TGTGCCAGCAGTTTATCGGGCCGAGGGACCGAGCAGTACTTC; CDR3 protein: CASSLSGRGTEQYF
clone size: many; J gene: TRBJ2-1; V gene: TRBV6-2/TRBV6-3; D gene: .; CDR3 DNA: TGTGCCAGCAGTCCGGGGCGAGGGGTCAATGAGCAGTTCTTC; CDR3 protein: CASSPGRGVNEQFF
clone size: .; J gene: TRBJ1-6; V gene: TRBV2; D gene: .; CDR3 DNA: TGTGCCAGCAGTGAACTGGCCGGACCCTATAATTCACCCCTCCACTTT; CDR3 protein: CASSELAGPYNSPLHF
clone size: few; J gene: TRBJ2-1; V gene: TRBV3-1; D gene: .; CDR3 DNA: TGTGCCAGCAGCCAACGGTCGCGGGGTAATGAGCAGTTCTTC; CDR3 protein: CASSQRSRGNEQFF
clone size: many; J gene: TRBJ2-1; V gene: TRBV28; D gene: TRBD2; CDR3 DNA: TGTGCCAGCAGTTCACTTGTGCGGGAGGTTGTTTCCGGCAATGAGCAGTTCTTC; CDR3 protein: CASSSLVREVVSGNEQFF
clone size: .; J gene: TRBJ1-2; V gene: TRBV3-1; D gene: TRBD1; CDR3 DNA: TGTGCCAGCAGCCAAGGGAAGACAGGGGGTAACTATGGCTACACCTTC; CDR3 protein: CASSQGKTGGNYGYTF